This paragraph covers one TCR beta chain sequence. Its antigen is not known. The sample is drawn from a study of cytomegalovirus exposure and HLA in healthy donors. About the research overall: The study's early data release held about 85 million unique TCRs from HLA-typed donors.

As for the donors, each was a healthy bone marrow donor. Overall study results and limits: Several of the most significant clusters appeared linked to common viral pathogens, based on a later analysis.

The V gene lost 6 bases and the J gene lost 5 bases, with 13 bases spanning the gap. This CDR3 contains 13 residues. The germline gives CDR1 MNHEY, CDR2 SMNVEV (reference sequence). The PCR employed 60 Vbeta primers together with 13 Jbeta primers. Some clones are missing from TCRdb's copy, which holds only in-frame ones; the method was immunoSEQ multiplex PCR. The repertoire holds 95,000 to 150,000 clones, just over 65% seen once, with more than 1.5% in the top ten. The sequenced sample was PBMCs. The chain uses TRBV27 and TRBJ1-1, with D possibly matching TRBD1 (6 bases). The sequence was collected from a man between 18 and 29 years old in good health and CMV-seronegative. CDR3: CASRGGGWTEAFF. The CDR3 DNA follows: TGTGCCAGCAGGGGAGGGGGGTGGACTGAAGCTTTCTTT.